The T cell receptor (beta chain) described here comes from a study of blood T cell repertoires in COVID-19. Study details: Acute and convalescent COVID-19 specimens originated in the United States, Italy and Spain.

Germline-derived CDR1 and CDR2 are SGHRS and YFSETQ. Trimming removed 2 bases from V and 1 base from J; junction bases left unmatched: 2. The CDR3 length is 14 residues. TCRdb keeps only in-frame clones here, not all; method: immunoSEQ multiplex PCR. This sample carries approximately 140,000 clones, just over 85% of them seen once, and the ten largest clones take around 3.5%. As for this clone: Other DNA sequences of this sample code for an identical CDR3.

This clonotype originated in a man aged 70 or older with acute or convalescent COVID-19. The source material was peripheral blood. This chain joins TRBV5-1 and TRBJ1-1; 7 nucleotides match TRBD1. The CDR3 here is CASSLGGGNTEAFF. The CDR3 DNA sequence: TGCGCCAGCAGCTTAGGGGGCGGGAACACTGAAGCTTTCTTT.